Sequencing of this T cell receptor beta chain was carried out in a study of T cells after yellow fever vaccination. Study outcomes and limitations: A minor fraction of clonotypes spanned both CD4 and CD8 compartments. Most primary-vaccination clones reappeared after the booster (approximately 95% CD4, 75% to 90% CD8).

This clonotype was observed at least ten times. Germline V gene sequence: CDR1 SGHTA, CDR2 FQGNSA. V lost 5 bases and J lost 4; bases outside the gene matches: 3. This CDR3 has 14 amino acids. TCR cDNA, made by 5'RACE template switching, carried an added universal primer site and UMIs. TCRdb reprocessed the 5' RACE reads with MiXCR, giving one entry per CDR3 protein. The data show tens of thousands of distinct CDR3 sequences, roughly 5.5% seen once. Here the sequenced sample was PBMCs, either bulk or a sorted T-cell subset (CD4+, CD8+, memory, or dextramer-sorted; not recorded which), taken about 49 days after the first yellow fever vaccination. The receptor comes from a man between 18 and 35 years old who received the YFV17D yellow fever vaccine. V is TRBV7-2 and J is TRBJ2-3; 10 positions agree with TRBD2. CDR3 sequence reads: CASSPSGGADTQYF. The CDR3 region has the DNA TGTGCCAGCAGCCCCAGCGGGGGGGCAGATACGCAGTATTTT.